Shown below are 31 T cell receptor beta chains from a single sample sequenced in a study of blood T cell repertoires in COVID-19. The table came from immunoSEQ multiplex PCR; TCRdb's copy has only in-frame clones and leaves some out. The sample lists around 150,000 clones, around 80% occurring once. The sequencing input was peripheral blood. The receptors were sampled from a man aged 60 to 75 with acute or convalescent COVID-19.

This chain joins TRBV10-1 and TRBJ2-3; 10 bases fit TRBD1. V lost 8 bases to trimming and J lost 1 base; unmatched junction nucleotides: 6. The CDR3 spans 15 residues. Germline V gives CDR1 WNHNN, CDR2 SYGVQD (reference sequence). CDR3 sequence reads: CASGNGQGGTDTQYF. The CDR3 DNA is TGCGCCAGCGGGAACGGACAGGGGGGCACAGATACGCAGTATTTT.

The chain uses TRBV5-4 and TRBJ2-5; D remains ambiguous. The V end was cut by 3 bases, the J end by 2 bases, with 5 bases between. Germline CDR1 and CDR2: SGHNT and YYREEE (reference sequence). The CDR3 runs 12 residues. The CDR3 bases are TGTGCCAGCAGCTCGTTACAAGAGACCCAGTACTTC. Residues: CASSSLQETQYF.

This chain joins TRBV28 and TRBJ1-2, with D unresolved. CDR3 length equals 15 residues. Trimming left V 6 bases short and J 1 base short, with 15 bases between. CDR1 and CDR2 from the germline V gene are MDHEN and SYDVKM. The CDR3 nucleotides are TGTGCCAGCAGCTCCGGGAACAGCATTAACTATGGCTACACCTTC. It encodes CASSSGNSINYGYTF.

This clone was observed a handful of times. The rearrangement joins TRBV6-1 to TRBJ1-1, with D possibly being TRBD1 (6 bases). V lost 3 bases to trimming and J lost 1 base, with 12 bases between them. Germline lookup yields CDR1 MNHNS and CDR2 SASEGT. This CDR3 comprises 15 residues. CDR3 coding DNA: TGTGCCAGCAGTGAGGTCAGGGGATCGAACACTGAAGCTTTCTTT. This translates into CASSEVRGSNTEAFF.

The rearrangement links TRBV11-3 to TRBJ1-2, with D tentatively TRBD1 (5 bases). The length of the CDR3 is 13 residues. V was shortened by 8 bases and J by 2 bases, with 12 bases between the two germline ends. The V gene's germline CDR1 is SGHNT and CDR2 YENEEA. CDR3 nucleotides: TGTGCCAGCCCTTCGACAGTCAACTATGGCTACACCTTC. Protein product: CASPSTVNYGYTF.

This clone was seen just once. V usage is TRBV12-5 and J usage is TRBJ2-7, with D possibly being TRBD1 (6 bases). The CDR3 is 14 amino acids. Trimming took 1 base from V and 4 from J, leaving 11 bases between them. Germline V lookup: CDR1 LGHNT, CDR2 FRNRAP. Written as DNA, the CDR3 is TGTGCTAGTGGTTTGGACAGGGTCCTGTACGAGCAGTACTTC. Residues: CASGLDRVLYEQYF.

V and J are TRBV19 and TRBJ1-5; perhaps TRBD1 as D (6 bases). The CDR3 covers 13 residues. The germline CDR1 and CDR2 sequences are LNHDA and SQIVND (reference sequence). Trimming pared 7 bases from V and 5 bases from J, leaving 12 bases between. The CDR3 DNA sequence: TGTGCCAGTAACCAGGGGCCTTATCAGCCCCAGCATTTT. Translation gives CASNQGPYQPQHF. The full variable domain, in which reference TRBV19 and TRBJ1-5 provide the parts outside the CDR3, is DGGITQSPKYLFRKEGQNVTLSCEQNLNHDAMYWYRQDPGQGLRLIYYSQIVNDFQKGDIAEGYSVSREKKESFPLTVTSAQKNPTAFYLCASNQGPYQPQHFGDGTRLSIL.

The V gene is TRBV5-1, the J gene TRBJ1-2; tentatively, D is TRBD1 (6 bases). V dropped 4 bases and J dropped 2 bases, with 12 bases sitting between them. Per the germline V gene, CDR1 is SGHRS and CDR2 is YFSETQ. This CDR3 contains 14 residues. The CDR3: CASSPGQTNYGYTF. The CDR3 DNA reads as TGCGCCAGCAGCCCTGGACAGACGAACTATGGCTACACCTTC.

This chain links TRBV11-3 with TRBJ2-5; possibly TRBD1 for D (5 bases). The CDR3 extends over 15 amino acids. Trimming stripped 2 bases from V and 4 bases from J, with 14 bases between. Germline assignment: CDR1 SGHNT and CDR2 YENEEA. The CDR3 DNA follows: TGTGCCAGCAGCTTAAAATTTGGTAGGGGAGAGACCCAGTACTTC. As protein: CASSLKFGRGETQYF.

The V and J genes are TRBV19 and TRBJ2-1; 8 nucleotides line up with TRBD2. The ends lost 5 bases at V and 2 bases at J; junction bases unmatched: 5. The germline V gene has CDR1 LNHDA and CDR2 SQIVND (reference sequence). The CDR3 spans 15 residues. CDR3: CASSVSGSPYNEQFF. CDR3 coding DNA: TGTGCCAGTAGTGTCAGCGGGAGCCCCTACAATGAGCAGTTCTTC.

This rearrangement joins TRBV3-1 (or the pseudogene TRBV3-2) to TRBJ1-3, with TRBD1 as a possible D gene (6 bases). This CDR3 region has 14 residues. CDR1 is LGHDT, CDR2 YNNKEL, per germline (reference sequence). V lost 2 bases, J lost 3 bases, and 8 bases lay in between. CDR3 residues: CASSQTGFGNTIYF. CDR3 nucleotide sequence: TGTGCCAGCAGCCAAACAGGGTTTGGAAACACCATATATTTT.

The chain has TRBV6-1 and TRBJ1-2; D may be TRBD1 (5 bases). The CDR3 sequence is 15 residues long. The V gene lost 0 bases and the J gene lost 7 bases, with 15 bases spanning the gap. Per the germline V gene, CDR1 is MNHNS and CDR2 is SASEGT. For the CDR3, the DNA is TGTGCCAGCAGTGAAGCGGGGAAGGGGCGCATTGGCTACACCTTC. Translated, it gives CASSEAGKGRIGYTF.

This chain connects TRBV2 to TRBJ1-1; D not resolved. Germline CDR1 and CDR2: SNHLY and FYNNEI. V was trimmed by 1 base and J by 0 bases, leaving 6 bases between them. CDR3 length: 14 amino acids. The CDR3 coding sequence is TGTGCCAGCAGTGAAGTTGGGCTGAACACTGAAGCTTTCTTT. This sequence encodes CASSEVGLNTEAFF.

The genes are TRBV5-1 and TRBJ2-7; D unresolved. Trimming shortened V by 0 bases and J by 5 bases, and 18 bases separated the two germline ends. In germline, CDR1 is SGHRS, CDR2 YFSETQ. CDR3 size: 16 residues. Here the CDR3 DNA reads TGCGCCAGCAGCTTGGGACGAGACAAGCACGTCGACGAGCAGTACTTC. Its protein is CASSLGRDKHVDEQYF. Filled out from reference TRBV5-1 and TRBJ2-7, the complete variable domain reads KAGVTQTPRYLIKTRGQQVTLSCSPISGHRSVSWYQQTPGQGLQFLFEYFSETQRNKGNFPGRFSGRQFSNSRSEMNVSTLELGDSALYLCASSLGRDKHVDEQYFGPGTRLTVT.

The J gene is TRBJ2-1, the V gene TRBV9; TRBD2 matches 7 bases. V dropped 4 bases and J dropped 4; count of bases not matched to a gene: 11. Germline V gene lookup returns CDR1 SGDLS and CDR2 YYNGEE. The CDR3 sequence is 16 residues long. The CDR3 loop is CASSPLAGVKYNEQFF. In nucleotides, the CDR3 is TGTGCCAGCAGCCCCCTGGCGGGAGTAAAATACAATGAGCAGTTCTTC.

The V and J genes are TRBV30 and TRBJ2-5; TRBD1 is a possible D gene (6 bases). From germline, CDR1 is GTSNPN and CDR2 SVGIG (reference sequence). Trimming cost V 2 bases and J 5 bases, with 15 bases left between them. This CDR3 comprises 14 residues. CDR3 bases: TGTGCCTGGAGTCCCAGGGGCCCACAGGAGACCCAGTACTTC. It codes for CAWSPRGPQETQYF.

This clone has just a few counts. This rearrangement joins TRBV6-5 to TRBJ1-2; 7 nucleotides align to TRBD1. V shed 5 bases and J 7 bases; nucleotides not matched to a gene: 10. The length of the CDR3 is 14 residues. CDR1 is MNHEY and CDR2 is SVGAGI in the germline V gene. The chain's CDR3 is CASSPTGAGGGYTF. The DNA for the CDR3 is TGTGCCAGCAGTCCTACAGGGGCGGGAGGTGGCTACACCTTC.

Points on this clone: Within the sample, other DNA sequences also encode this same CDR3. Here the CDR3 DNA reads TGTGCCAACGCCAGGGAGGATAATTCACCCCTCCACTTT. It specifies CANAREDNSPLHF. The rearrangement uses TRBV6-5 and TRBJ1-6; D is perhaps TRBD1 (5 bases). Germline values: CDR1 MNHEY, CDR2 SVGAGI. CDR3 size: 13 residues. The V and J ends lost 10 bases and 5 bases respectively, with 12 bases between them.

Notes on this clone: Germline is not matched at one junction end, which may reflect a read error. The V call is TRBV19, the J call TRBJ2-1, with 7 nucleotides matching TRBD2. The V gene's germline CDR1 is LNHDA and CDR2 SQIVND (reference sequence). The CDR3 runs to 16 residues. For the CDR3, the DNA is TGTGCCAGTAGTATGGGGGAGGGCCAACCCTATAATGAGCAGTTCTTC. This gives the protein CASSMGEGQPYNEQFF.

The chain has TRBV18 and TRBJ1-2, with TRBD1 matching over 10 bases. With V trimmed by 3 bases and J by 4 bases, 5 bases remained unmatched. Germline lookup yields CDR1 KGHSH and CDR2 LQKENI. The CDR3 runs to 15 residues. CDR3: CASSPGTGEAYGYTF. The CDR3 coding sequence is TGTGCCAGCTCACCTGGGACAGGGGAAGCCTATGGCTACACCTTC.

The CDR3 spells CATSGKKRQSSYNEQFF. In DNA, the CDR3 is TGTGCCACCAGCGGAAAGAAGAGACAGTCCTCCTACAATGAGCAGTTCTTC. This chain uses TRBV24-1 with TRBJ2-1, with a possible D match to TRBD1 (5 bases). The V gene lost 7 bases and the J gene lost 0 bases, with 18 bases spanning the gap. The CDR3 loop spans 17 amino acids. The V gene's germline CDR1 is KGHDR and CDR2 SFDVKD.

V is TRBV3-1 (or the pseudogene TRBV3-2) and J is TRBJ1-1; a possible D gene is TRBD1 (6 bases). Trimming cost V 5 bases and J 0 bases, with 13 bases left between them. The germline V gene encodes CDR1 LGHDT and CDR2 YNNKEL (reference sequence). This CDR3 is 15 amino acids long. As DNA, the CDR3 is TGTGCCAGCAGCATGACCGGACAGATGAACACTGAAGCTTTCTTT. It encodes CASSMTGQMNTEAFF.

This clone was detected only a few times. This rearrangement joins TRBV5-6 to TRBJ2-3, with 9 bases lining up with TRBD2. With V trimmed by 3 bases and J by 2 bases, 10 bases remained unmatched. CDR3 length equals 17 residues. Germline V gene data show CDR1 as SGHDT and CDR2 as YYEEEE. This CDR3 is CASSSIGTSRATDTQYF. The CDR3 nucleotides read TGTGCCAGCAGCTCCATTGGGACTAGCAGAGCCACAGATACGCAGTATTTT.

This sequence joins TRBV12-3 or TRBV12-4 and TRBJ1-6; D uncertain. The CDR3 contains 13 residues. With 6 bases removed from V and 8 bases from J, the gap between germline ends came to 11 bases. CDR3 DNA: TGTGCCAGCAGCCCTACCTTCGATTCACCCCTCCACTTT. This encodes CASSPTFDSPLHF.

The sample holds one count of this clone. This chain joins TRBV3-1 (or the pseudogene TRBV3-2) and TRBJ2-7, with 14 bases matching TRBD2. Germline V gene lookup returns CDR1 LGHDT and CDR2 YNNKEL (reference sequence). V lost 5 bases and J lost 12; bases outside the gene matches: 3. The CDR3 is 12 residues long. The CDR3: CASSTGTSGRYF. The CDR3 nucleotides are TGTGCCAGCAGCACAGGGACTAGCGGGAGGTACTTC.

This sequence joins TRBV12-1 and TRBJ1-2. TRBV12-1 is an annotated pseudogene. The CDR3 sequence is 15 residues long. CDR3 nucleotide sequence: TGTGCCAGCAGCCGGGGGGGCGCGCCCGACTATGGCTACACCTTC. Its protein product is CASSRGGAPDYGYTF.

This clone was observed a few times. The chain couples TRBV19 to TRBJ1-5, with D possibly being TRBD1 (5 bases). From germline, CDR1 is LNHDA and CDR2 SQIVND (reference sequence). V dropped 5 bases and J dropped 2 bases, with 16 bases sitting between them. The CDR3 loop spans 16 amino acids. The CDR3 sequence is CASSPTPGEGNQPQHF. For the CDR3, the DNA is TGTGCCAGTAGTCCCACTCCGGGGGAGGGCAATCAGCCCCAGCATTTT.

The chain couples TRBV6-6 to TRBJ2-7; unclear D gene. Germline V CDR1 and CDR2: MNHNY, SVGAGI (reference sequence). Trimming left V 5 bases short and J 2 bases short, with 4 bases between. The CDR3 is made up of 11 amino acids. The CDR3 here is CASSATYEQYF. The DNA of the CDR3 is TGTGCCAGCAGTGCGACCTACGAGCAGTACTTC.

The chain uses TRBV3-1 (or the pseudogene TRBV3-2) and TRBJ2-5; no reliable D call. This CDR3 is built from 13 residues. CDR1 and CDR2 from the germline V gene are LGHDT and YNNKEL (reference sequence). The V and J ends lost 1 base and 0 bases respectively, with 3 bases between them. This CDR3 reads CASSQANQETQYF. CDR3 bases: TGTGCCAGCAGCCAAGCCAACCAAGAGACCCAGTACTTC.

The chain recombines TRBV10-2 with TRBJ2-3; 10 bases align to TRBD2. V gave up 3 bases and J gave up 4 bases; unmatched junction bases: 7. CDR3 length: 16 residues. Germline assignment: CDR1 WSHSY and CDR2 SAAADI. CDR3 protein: CASSDPGSGRADTQYF. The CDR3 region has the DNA TGCGCCAGCAGTGACCCAGGCAGCGGGAGGGCAGATACGCAGTATTTT.

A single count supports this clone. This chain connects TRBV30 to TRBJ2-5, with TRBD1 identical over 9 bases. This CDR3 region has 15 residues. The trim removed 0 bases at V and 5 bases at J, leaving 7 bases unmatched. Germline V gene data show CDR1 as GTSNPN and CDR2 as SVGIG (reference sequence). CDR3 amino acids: CAWSVRGQGYETQYF. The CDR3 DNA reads TGTGCCTGGAGTGTACGGGGACAGGGCTATGAGACCCAGTACTTC.